The rows below give T cell receptor beta chains drawn from one sample of a study of T cell responses to AZD1222 COVID-19 vaccine. Libraries were prepared by immunoSEQ multiplex PCR; TCRdb keeps only in-frame clonotypes and omits some of them. There are under 150,000 clones in the sample; 92% occur only once, and 1.1% lies in the top ten. Sample: peripheral blood, taken on day 0 of AZD1222 vaccination. The receptors come from an adult in good health. CDR3s include the opening cysteine and the closing phenylalanine or tryptophan. Each record gives: D gene, V gene, clone size, J gene, CDR3 DNA, CDR3 protein. D genes are given only for firm matches. For some rows the clone size is stated as once, few or many, or as a class when expanded; others skip it.

D: -; V: TRBV29-1; size: -; J: TRBJ2-2; DNA: TGCAGCGTTGTGCCCCGGGACCCCGGGGAGCTGTTTTTT; CDR3: CSVVPRDPGELFF
D: -; V: TRBV6-2/TRBV6-3; size: -; J: TRBJ1-1; DNA: TGTGCCAGCAGTCCCCATAAAGTCACTGAAGCTTTCTTT; CDR3: CASSPHKVTEAFF
D: -; V: TRBV10-1; size: -; J: TRBJ2-7; DNA: TGCGCCAGCAGTGAGGAGGTACTTAGCGGCTACTACGAGCAGTACTTC; CDR3: CASSEEVLSGYYEQYF
D: TRBD1; V: TRBV5-6; size: -; J: TRBJ1-1; DNA: TGTGCCAGCAGCCCTGACAGGGGGTCGGCTTTCTTT; CDR3: CASSPDRGSAFF
D: -; V: TRBV9; size: -; J: TRBJ2-7; DNA: TGTGCCAGCAGCGTGGACCCAAACTCCTACGAGCAGTACTTC; CDR3: CASSVDPNSYEQYF
D: -; V: TRBV7-9; size: -; J: TRBJ2-7; DNA: TGTGCCAGCAGCTTAGCCAGGGCCCACTACGAGCAGTACTTC; CDR3: CASSLARAHYEQYF
D: TRBD1; V: TRBV2; size: -; J: TRBJ1-1; DNA: TGTGCCAGCAGAGACAGGGACACTGAAGCTTTCTTT; CDR3: CASRDRDTEAFF
D: TRBD2; V: TRBV5-1; size: -; J: TRBJ2-1; DNA: TGCGCCAGCAGCTTAAGCGGGGGGACCTACAATGAGCAGTTCTTC; CDR3: CASSLSGGTYNEQFF
D: TRBD2; V: TRBV5-1; size: -; J: TRBJ2-1; DNA: TGCGCCAGCAGCTTGGGTAGCGGGAGGTCAAGCTCCTACAATGAGCAGTTCTTC; CDR3: CASSLGSGRSSSYNEQFF
D: -; V: TRBV27; size: -; J: TRBJ2-7; DNA: TGTGCCATTATACCGGGACTCCTTAAGGGGCAGTACTTC; CDR3: CAIIPGLLKGQYF
D: -; V: TRBV28; size: -; J: TRBJ1-2; DNA: TGTGCCGTCGAACGTGGGGCACGGAACTATGGCTACACCTTC; CDR3: CAVERGARNYGYTF
D: -; V: TRBV5-1; size: -; J: TRBJ1-1; DNA: TGCGCCAGCGAGGGGGGGAACACTGAAGCTTTCTTT; CDR3: CASEGGNTEAFF
D: TRBD1; V: TRBV9; size: -; J: TRBJ2-5; DNA: TGTGCCAGCAGCGTAGCCCCGGGCGACAGGGTGGAGACCCAGTACTTC; CDR3: CASSVAPGDRVETQYF
D: TRBD2; V: TRBV27; size: -; J: TRBJ2-1; DNA: TGTGCCAGCAGCCCTAGCGGGAGCCCCTCCTACAATGAGCAGTTCTTC; CDR3: CASSPSGSPSYNEQFF
D: -; V: TRBV4-2; size: -; J: TRBJ1-1; DNA: TGTGCCAGCAGCCAAGGGCGTGGGGCGCGGAGATCCAACACTGAAGCTTTCTTT; CDR3: CASSQGRGARRSNTEAFF
D: -; V: TRBV30; size: -; J: TRBJ2-7; DNA: TGTGCCTGGAGTGTTGGGGGAAACGAGCAGTACTTC; CDR3: CAWSVGGNEQYF
D: TRBD1; V: TRBV5-1; size: few; J: TRBJ1-2; DNA: TGCGCCAGCAGCCCCGAGTCCGGGACAGGGGGCGACGGCTACACCTTC; CDR3: CASSPESGTGGDGYTF
D: TRBD2; V: TRBV18; size: -; J: TRBJ2-7; DNA: TGTGCCAGCTCAACTAGCGGAAACTACGAGCAGTACTTC; CDR3: CASSTSGNYEQYF
D: TRBD2; V: TRBV2; size: -; J: TRBJ2-2; DNA: TGTGCCAGCAAAACTAGCGGGAGGGGGACCGGGGAGCTGTTTTTT; CDR3: CASKTSGRGTGELFF
D: -; V: TRBV28; size: -; J: TRBJ1-2; DNA: TGTGCCAGCACTTTCACCTCGTCCTATGGCTACACCTTC; CDR3: CASTFTSSYGYTF
D: -; V: TRBV27; size: -; J: TRBJ1-4; DNA: TGTGCCAGCAGTTTTTCAGCTGACTATGAAAAACTGTTTTTT; CDR3: CASSFSADYEKLFF
D: -; V: TRBV5-1; size: -; J: TRBJ1-5; DNA: TGCGCCAGCAGCTTAGACTCTCCGGCCAATCAGCCCCAGCATTTT; CDR3: CASSLDSPANQPQHF
D: -; V: TRBV4-1; size: -; J: TRBJ2-3; DNA: TGCGCCAGCAGCCACCTAACAGATACGCAGTATTTT; CDR3: CASSHLTDTQYF
D: -; V: TRBV30; size: -; J: TRBJ1-2; DNA: TGTGCCTGGACTTGGCCAGGGTCCTATGGCTACACCTTC; CDR3: CAWTWPGSYGYTF
D: -; V: TRBV5-5; size: -; J: TRBJ2-5; DNA: TGTGCCAGCAGCTCGGGACTGTGGGATGAGGACCAGTACTTC; CDR3: CASSSGLWDEDQYF
D: -; V: TRBV4-1; size: -; J: TRBJ2-1; DNA: TGCGCCAGCAGCCCCGGTTTTGAGTACAATGAGCAGTTCTTC; CDR3: CASSPGFEYNEQFF
D: TRBD2; V: TRBV4-1; size: -; J: TRBJ2-1; DNA: TGCGCCAGCAGCCAGGTCATTCTAGCGGGAGTGGGGGAGCAGTTCTTC; CDR3: CASSQVILAGVGEQFF
D: TRBD1; V: TRBV27; size: -; J: TRBJ1-5; DNA: TGTGCCAGCAGTTCCGACAGGGTACGCAATCAGCCCCAGCATTTT; CDR3: CASSSDRVRNQPQHF
D: -; V: TRBV2; size: -; J: TRBJ2-7; DNA: TGTGCCAGCAGTGAACTTGGGCACGAGCAGTACTTC; CDR3: CASSELGHEQYF
D: -; V: TRBV7-9; size: -; J: TRBJ2-1; DNA: TGTGCCAGCACCCCTGAGCCTGCCTACAATGAGCAGTTCTTC; CDR3: CASTPEPAYNEQFF
D: TRBD1; V: TRBV18; size: -; J: TRBJ1-2; DNA: TGTGCCAGCTCGCCGGGGACAGGGGAGGGCTATGGCTACACCTTC; CDR3: CASSPGTGEGYGYTF
D: -; V: TRBV5-1; size: -; J: TRBJ1-4; DNA: TGCGCCAGCAGTCAAGGGCAGGGTGAAAAACTGTTTTTT; CDR3: CASSQGQGEKLFF
D: -; V: TRBV19; size: once; J: TRBJ1-5; DNA: TGTGCCAGTAGGAAGGGATCCAATCAGCCCCAGCATTTT; CDR3: CASRKGSNQPQHF
D: TRBD2; V: TRBV3-1/TRBV3-2; size: -; J: TRBJ2-1; DNA: TGTGCCAGCAGCCAACGTCAGCGGGAGGGCCAAGGAAATGAGCAGTTCTTC; CDR3: CASSQRQREGQGNEQFF
D: -; V: TRBV2; size: few; J: TRBJ2-2; DNA: TGTGCCAGCAGTGACATGGATGTGATGCCCGGGGAGCTGTTTTTT; CDR3: CASSDMDVMPGELFF
D: -; V: TRBV4-2; size: -; J: TRBJ2-7; DNA: TGTGCCAGCAGCCAACTTCAAGGGGGCGAGCAGTACTTC; CDR3: CASSQLQGGEQYF
D: -; V: TRBV18; size: -; J: TRBJ1-2; DNA: TGTGCCAGCTCACCACCCCAACAGTCTTATGGCTACACCTTC; CDR3: CASSPPQQSYGYTF
D: -; V: TRBV12-3/TRBV12-4; size: -; J: TRBJ2-1; DNA: TGTGCCAGCAGCTTTAAAGGTAATGAGCAGTTCTTC; CDR3: CASSFKGNEQFF
D: TRBD2; V: TRBV29-1; size: -; J: TRBJ2-1; DNA: TGCAGCGCCGACAGGACTAGCGGGTACAATGAGCAGTTCTTC; CDR3: CSADRTSGYNEQFF
D: -; V: TRBV6-5; size: -; J: TRBJ1-5; DNA: TGTGCCACCACCTGGGGGAACAGGGGCAATCAGCCCCAGCATTTT; CDR3: CATTWGNRGNQPQHF
D: -; V: TRBV10-3; size: -; J: TRBJ2-7; DNA: TGTGCCATCAGTGAGGGGAGCTACGAGCAGTACTTC; CDR3: CAISEGSYEQYF
D: TRBD1; V: TRBV19; size: -; J: TRBJ1-4; DNA: TGTGCCAGTAGTATGGGACAGGGGTCGGATGAAAAACTGTTTTTT; CDR3: CASSMGQGSDEKLFF
D: -; V: TRBV4-1; size: -; J: TRBJ2-3; DNA: TGCGCCAGCAGCCAGTTTGGGGCAGATACGCAGTATTTT; CDR3: CASSQFGADTQYF
D: -; V: TRBV5-6; size: -; J: TRBJ2-7; DNA: TGTGCCAGCAGCCAAGACGTGGGACGGATCGCCTACGAGCAGTACTTC; CDR3: CASSQDVGRIAYEQYF
D: -; V: TRBV18; size: -; J: TRBJ1-1; DNA: TGTGCCAGCTCACCACCGGGGGACACTGAAGCTTTCTTT; CDR3: CASSPPGDTEAFF
D: -; V: TRBV6-5; size: once; J: TRBJ1-3; DNA: TGTGCCAGCGCTGCCGGGCTGTGGAACACCATATATTTT; CDR3: CASAAGLWNTIYF
D: -; V: TRBV5-1; size: -; J: TRBJ2-5; DNA: TGCGCCAGCAGCTTGGAGGGTCCGGGGGCAGAGACCCAGTACTTC; CDR3: CASSLEGPGAETQYF
D: -; V: TRBV6-5; size: -; J: TRBJ1-2; DNA: TGTGCCAGCCATTTAGGGGAGCACTATGGCTACACCTTC; CDR3: CASHLGEHYGYTF
D: TRBD2; V: TRBV29-1; size: -; J: TRBJ2-1; DNA: TGCAGCGTGGCCCTAGGTAGCGGGGTCTACAATGAGCAGTTCTTC; CDR3: CSVALGSGVYNEQFF
D: -; V: TRBV9; size: -; J: TRBJ2-7; DNA: TGTGCCAGCAGCGGACAGGGAGGATTGGCCTACTACGAGCAGTACTTC; CDR3: CASSGQGGLAYYEQYF
D: TRBD1; V: TRBV5-6; size: -; J: TRBJ2-2; DNA: TGTGCCAGCAGCTTGAGTGGGACAGGGAGGATTGCCGGGGAGCTGTTTTTT; CDR3: CASSLSGTGRIAGELFF
D: -; V: TRBV7-9; size: -; J: TRBJ2-1; DNA: TGTGCCAGCAGCTTAGTTTCCGGGTACCAGTTCTTC; CDR3: CASSLVSGYQFF
D: -; V: TRBV5-1; size: -; J: TRBJ2-1; DNA: TGCGCCAGCAGCTTGGAGCGAGGGGATATCGGTGAGCAGTTCTTC; CDR3: CASSLERGDIGEQFF
D: TRBD1; V: TRBV19; size: -; J: TRBJ1-5; DNA: TGTGCCAGTAGTATCTCGAAGGGGGCATATCAGCCCCAGCATTTT; CDR3: CASSISKGAYQPQHF
D: TRBD2; V: TRBV6-1; size: -; J: TRBJ2-2; DNA: TGTGCCAGCAGTGGTCGGCTAGCGGGAGCTTCGAACACCGGGGAGCTGTTTTTT; CDR3: CASSGRLAGASNTGELFF